This T cell receptor (beta chain) was identified during a study of blood T cell repertoires in COVID-19 (dated by TCRdb to the early 2020s). With respect to the entire study: Samples from collaborators originated in the United States, Italy and Spain and spanned both the acute and convalescent phases of COVID-19. The material from the prospective study consisted of cDNA or gDNA derived from T cells, B-cell-depleted T cells, or PBMCs. The dataset comprised deeply sampled blood TCRbeta repertoires from subjects exposed to, actively infected with, or recovered from COVID-19. A freely available public database, intended as a resource for researchers studying the immune response to SARS-CoV-2, is where the repertoires were released. The samples were drawn from two sources: the first 160 participants of the ongoing ImmuneRACE study, and approximately 1,300 subjects contributed by 6 global collaborators. Nearly every sample came with metadata listing a de-identified subject ID, COVID-19 status, age in years and sex. Where available, HLA class I and class II types were obtained from metadata supplied by the sample provider rather than from assay-based typing.

Samples from volunteer blood donors who had recovered from COVID-19 were contributed by a second Seattle source. The collaborating institutions used their own protocols to collect whole blood in K2EDTA tubes. For TCRbeta analysis, collaborators shipped samples as frozen whole blood, isolated PBMCs, or DNA extracted from either of those sample types. The immunoSEQ Assay, a bias-controlled multiplex PCR, was used to amplify TCRbeta CDR3 regions from genomic DNA. The authors' analysis ran thus. The number of nucleated cells in each sample was estimated by amplification of reference gene primers within the assay. To quantify the absolute abundance of each unique TCRbeta CDR3 rearrangement, sequence reads were collapsed and filtered. For each sample, productive Simpson clonality was calculated by taking the square root of Simpson's diversity index across productive rearrangements. What TCRdb holds here is the immuneACCESS table cut down to in-frame rearrangements. Part of the clones is not present; checked against another copy, under half of the missing clones reflect an unresolved V gene, and the others are unexplained. D and trimming come from the DNA, and the V and J calls and clone size come from that table. The sample table holds a few hundred thousand clones, of which roughly 90% were seen once. The biggest ten clones account for 0.85% to 1% of the sample.

Concerning this clone itself: Its antigen target is currently unknown. The record has no base qualities; no much larger clone is one base away.

What the authors observed across the whole study: How much clinical and demographic metadata was included differed by source and by participant, and the metadata was provided uncurated.

The CDR3 numbers 16 residues from cysteine through phenylalanine. The CDR3 DNA has 48 bases and is translated from base 1. This TCR came from a woman between 40 and 50 years old who had recovered from COVID-19. Source material: peripheral blood. Recombination linked TRBV21-1 to TRBJ2-3; the D segment call TRBD2 is taken from the table without a DNA check. TRBV21-1 is listed as a pseudogene. The nucleotide sequence is TGTGCCAGCAGCTCGACCGGGACTAGCGGCACAGATACGCAGTATTTT. Its translation is CASSSTGTSGTDTQYF.